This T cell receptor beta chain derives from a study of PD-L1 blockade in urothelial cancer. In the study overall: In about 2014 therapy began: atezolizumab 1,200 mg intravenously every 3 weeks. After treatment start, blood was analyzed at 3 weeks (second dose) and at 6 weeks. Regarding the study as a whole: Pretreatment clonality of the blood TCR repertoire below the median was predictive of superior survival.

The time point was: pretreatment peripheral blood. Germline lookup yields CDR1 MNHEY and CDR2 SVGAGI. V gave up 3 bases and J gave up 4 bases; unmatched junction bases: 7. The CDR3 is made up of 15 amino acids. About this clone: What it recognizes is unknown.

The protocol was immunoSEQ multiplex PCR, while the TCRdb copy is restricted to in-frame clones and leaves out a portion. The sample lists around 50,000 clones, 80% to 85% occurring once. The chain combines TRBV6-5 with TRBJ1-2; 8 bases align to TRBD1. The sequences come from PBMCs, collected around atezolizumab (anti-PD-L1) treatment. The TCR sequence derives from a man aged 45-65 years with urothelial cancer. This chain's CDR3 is CASSYLPGTGYGYTF. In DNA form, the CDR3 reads TGTGCCAGCAGTTATCTCCCCGGGACAGGCTATGGCTACACCTTC.